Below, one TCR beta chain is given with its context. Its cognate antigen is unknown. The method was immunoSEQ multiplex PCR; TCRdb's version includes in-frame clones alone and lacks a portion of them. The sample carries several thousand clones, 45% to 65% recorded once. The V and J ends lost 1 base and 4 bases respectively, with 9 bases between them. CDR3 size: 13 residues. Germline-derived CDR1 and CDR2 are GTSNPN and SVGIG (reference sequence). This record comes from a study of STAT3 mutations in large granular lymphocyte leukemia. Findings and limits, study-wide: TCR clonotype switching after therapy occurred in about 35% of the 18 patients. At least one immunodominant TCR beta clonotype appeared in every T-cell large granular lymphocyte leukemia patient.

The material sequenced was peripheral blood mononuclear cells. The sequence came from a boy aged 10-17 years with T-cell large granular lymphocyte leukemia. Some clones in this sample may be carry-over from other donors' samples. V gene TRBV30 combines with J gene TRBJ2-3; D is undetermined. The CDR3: CAWSEGGADTQYF. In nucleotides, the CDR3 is TGTGCCTGGAGTGAAGGTGGAGCAGATACGCAGTATTTT. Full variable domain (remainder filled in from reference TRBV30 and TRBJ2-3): SQTIHQWPATLVQPVGSPLSLECTVEGTSNPNLYWYRQAAGRGLQLLFYSVGIGQISSEVPQNLSASRPQDRQFILSSKKLLLSDSGFYLCAWSEGGADTQYFGPGTRLTVL.